These 17 T cell receptor beta chains originate from one sample sequenced in a study of lymphopenia after photon versus proton radiotherapy. Sequencing was performed with immunoSEQ multiplex PCR; in TCRdb, only in-frame clones are kept and a portion is missing. The sample holds some 16,000 clones, approximately 86% seen once. Sequencing was performed on peripheral blood, taken from a patient treated with proton-based radiotherapy. All receptors come from an older woman with cholangiocarcinoma. Some clones in this sample may be carry-over from other donors' samples.

V usage is TRBV5-1 and J usage is TRBJ1-2, with 8 nucleotides matching TRBD1. The V segment lost 0 bases and the J segment 3 bases; nucleotides outside the gene matches: 4. Germline CDR1 reads SGHRS; CDR2 reads YFSETQ. CDR3 size: 15 residues. As DNA, the CDR3 is TGCGCCAGCAGCTTGGGGCAGGGGGCAGACTATGGCTACACCTTC. It specifies CASSLGQGADYGYTF.

The rearrangement links TRBV18 to TRBJ2-4; TRBD2 is a possible D gene (7 bases). Germline values: CDR1 KGHSH, CDR2 LQKENI. V gave up 2 bases and J gave up 15 bases, with 14 bases separating them. This CDR3 has 12 amino acids. The CDR3 DNA reads TGTGCCAGCTCACCAGGTCTGGGGGGGCTGTACTTC. Translating it yields CASSPGLGGLYF.

The chain uses TRBV29-1 and TRBJ2-5; D is perhaps TRBD1 (6 bases). There are 13 residues in the CDR3. Germline V gives CDR1 SQVTM, CDR2 ANQGSEA. V lost 6 bases, J lost 7 bases, and 18 bases lay in between. The CDR3 DNA sequence: TGCAGCGTAAGACAGGTTTTGGAAGGGACCCAGTACTTC. It encodes CSVRQVLEGTQYF.

This clone is medium-sized in the sample. J is TRBJ2-1 and V is TRBV9; 9 bases are shared with TRBD2. CDR1 and CDR2 (germline): SGDLS, YYNGEE. The V segment lost 6 bases and the J segment 9 bases; nucleotides outside the gene matches: 13. This CDR3 is built from 15 residues. CDR3 nucleotides: TGTGCCAGCACGCCTGGGCTAGCGGGGTGGGGTGAGCAGTTCTTC. Amino acids: CASTPGLAGWGEQFF.

The gene calls are TRBV6-5 and TRBJ2-5; D possibly corresponds to TRBD2 (5 bases). The CDR3 contains 15 residues. Deletions cut 2 bases from V and 5 bases from J, with 15 bases between. The germline V gene has CDR1 MNHEY and CDR2 SVGAGI. CDR3 sequence reads: CASSYRGRSYETQYF. The CDR3 nucleotides read TGTGCCAGCAGTTACCGGGGAAGGAGTTATGAGACCCAGTACTTC.

J is TRBJ2-3 and V is TRBV7-9, with 8 bases matching TRBD1. This CDR3 has 16 amino acids. CDR1 is SEHNR and CDR2 is FQNEAQ in the germline V gene (reference sequence). With V trimmed by 6 bases and J by 4 bases, 12 bases remained unmatched. The CDR3 DNA follows: TGTGCCAGCAGATCCCCTCAGGGGGCCGTGGCAGATACGCAGTATTTT. It encodes CASRSPQGAVADTQYF. The variable domain in full, completed from reference TRBV7-9 and TRBJ2-3, reads DTGVSQNPRHKITKRGQNVTFRCDPISEHNRLYWYRQTLGQGPEFLTYFQNEAQLEKSRLLSDRFSAERPKGSFSTLEIQRTEQGDSAMYLCASRSPQGAVADTQYFGPGTRLTVL.

In its sample, this clone was seen once. Here the CDR3 reads CASSRQIGTLENEQFF. DNA for the CDR3: TGTGCCAGCAGCCGACAAATTGGGACGTTGGAGAATGAGCAGTTCTTC. The chain employs TRBV9 and TRBJ2-1; D could derive from TRBD1 or TRBD2 (5 bases each). The germline gives CDR1 SGDLS, CDR2 YYNGEE. The CDR3 runs 16 residues. Trimming stripped 4 bases from V and 7 bases from J, with 21 bases between.

The chain uses TRBV6-5 and TRBJ1-2; 8 bases fit TRBD1. Germline lookup yields CDR1 MNHEY and CDR2 SVGAGI. The CDR3 is made up of 14 amino acids. V trimming: 6 bases; J trimming: 8 bases; junction bases outside the gene matches: 11. The CDR3 DNA sequence: TGTGCCAGCAGCAGGGACAGGTCTTCTCGCGGCTACACCTTC. Translation gives CASSRDRSSRGYTF.

The chain employs TRBV21-1 and TRBJ2-1; the D call of TRBD1 is as the table states it, not checked on the DNA. TRBV21-1 is a recognized pseudogene. The CDR3 has 15 residues. DNA of the CDR3: TGTGCCAGCACAAGCCCCCGGACAGGGGCGATTGAGCAGTTCTTC. As protein: CASTSPRTGAIEQFF.

The rearrangement links TRBV4-1 to TRBJ2-1, with 13 bases matching TRBD2. This CDR3 is built from 16 residues. Losses at the gene ends were 4 bases for V and 5 bases for J; bases not matched to a gene: 5. The germline CDR1 and CDR2 sequences are MGHRA and YSYEKL. The DNA for the CDR3 is TGCGCCAGCAGCCTTAGACTAGCGGGGGGCCACAATGAGCAGTTCTTC. Translated: CASSLRLAGGHNEQFF.

This clone was counted only a few times. This chain uses TRBV29-1 with TRBJ2-3; D gene uncertain. CDR1 and CDR2 from the germline V gene are SQVTM and ANQGSEA. V lost 4 bases to trimming and J lost 4 bases, with 15 bases between them. The CDR3 is 14 residues long. CDR3 coding DNA: TGCAGCGTTGGCGCACAGTCTTCCGCAGATACGCAGTATTTT. Amino acid sequence: CSVGAQSSADTQYF.

The chain is built from TRBV4-3 and TRBJ2-7, with no clear D. This CDR3 has 12 residues. V was shortened by 0 bases and J by 5 bases, with 5 bases between the two germline ends. The germline CDR1 and CDR2 sequences are LGHNA and YSLEER. CDR3 in amino acids: CASSQDAHEQYF. CDR3 nucleotides: TGCGCCAGCAGCCAAGATGCCCACGAGCAGTACTTC.

V usage is TRBV7-8 and J usage is TRBJ1-5; D might be TRBD1 (5 bases). The CDR3 loop spans 13 amino acids. Germline V gene sequence: CDR1 SGHVS, CDR2 FQNEAQ. V was pared by 4 bases and J by 6 bases, with 10 bases between. CDR3 loop: CASSYHGGQPQHF. In DNA form, the CDR3 reads TGTGCCAGCAGCTACCACGGGGGTCAGCCCCAGCATTTT.

By proportion, this clone is large. This chain connects TRBV6-4 to TRBJ2-7; 8 nucleotides line up with TRBD2. Germline V lookup: CDR1 MRHNA, CDR2 SNTAGT. This CDR3 contains 13 residues. Unmatched junction bases numbered 5, after V lost 7 bases and J lost 3 bases. The DNA of the CDR3 is TGTGCCAGCACCCCCGGGGGGGTCTACGAGCAGTACTTC. Its translation: CASTPGGVYEQYF.

V usage is TRBV20-1 and J usage is TRBJ2-1, with a tentative D call TRBD2 (5 bases). V was cut by 6 bases and J by 7 bases, with 10 bases left in between. The germline V gene encodes CDR1 DFQATT and CDR2 SNEGSKA (reference sequence). This CDR3 has 11 residues. The CDR3 nucleotides are TGCAGTGCGAAGGACTTAAATGAGCAGTTCTTC. Protein sequence: CSAKDLNEQFF.

The rearrangement uses TRBV19 and TRBJ2-1; 13 bases match TRBD2. CDR1 is LNHDA and CDR2 is SQIVND in the germline V gene (reference sequence). The CDR3 is 17 residues long. Trimming cost V 3 bases and J 8 bases; bases outside gene matches: 10. The DNA for the CDR3 is TGTGCCAGTAGTATCATCAACGGGACTAGCGGGGTGGATGAGCAGTTCTTC. Its translation is CASSIINGTSGVDEQFF. Full variable domain (remainder filled in from reference TRBV19 and TRBJ2-1): DGGITQSPKYLFRKEGQNVTLSCEQNLNHDAMYWYRQDPGQGLRLIYYSQIVNDFQKGDIAEGYSVSREKKESFPLTVTSAQKNPTAFYLCASSIINGTSGVDEQFFGPGTRLTVL.

The V and J genes are TRBV5-1 and TRBJ2-4; D is unresolved. The germline CDR1 and CDR2 sequences are SGHRS and YFSETQ. The CDR3 runs to 14 residues. The V end lost 2 bases, the J end lost 1 base, and 7 bases lay between the germline ends. The CDR3 nucleotides are TGCGCCAGCAGCTTATTGGGGGCCAAAAACATTCAGTACTTC. Protein sequence: CASSLLGAKNIQYF.